This T cell receptor beta chain was recorded in a study of neurological immune-mediated disorders. This clonotype is medium-sized (0.01 to 0.1%) by share. Time point in this sample: longitudinal time-point 2. Germline V gives CDR1 SGHRS, CDR2 YFSETQ. Trimming left V 4 bases short and J 4 bases short, with 12 bases between. CDR3 size: 14 residues. The method for making cDNA was 5'RACE, and it used 10-nucleotide random UMIs. Via MiXCR, TCRdb re-called the 5' RACE reads, giving one row per CDR3 protein. The data hold around 90,000 distinct CDR3 sequences, with about 13% observed a single time. This chain links TRBV5-1 with TRBJ1-5, with unresolved D. Input material: PBMCs. The sequence was obtained from a female donor with HTLV-1-associated myelopathy (HAM/TSP). The DNA for the CDR3 is TGCGCCAGCAGCCTAGGAGGTTTTAATCAGCCCCAGCATTTT. Amino acid sequence: CASSLGGFNQPQHF.